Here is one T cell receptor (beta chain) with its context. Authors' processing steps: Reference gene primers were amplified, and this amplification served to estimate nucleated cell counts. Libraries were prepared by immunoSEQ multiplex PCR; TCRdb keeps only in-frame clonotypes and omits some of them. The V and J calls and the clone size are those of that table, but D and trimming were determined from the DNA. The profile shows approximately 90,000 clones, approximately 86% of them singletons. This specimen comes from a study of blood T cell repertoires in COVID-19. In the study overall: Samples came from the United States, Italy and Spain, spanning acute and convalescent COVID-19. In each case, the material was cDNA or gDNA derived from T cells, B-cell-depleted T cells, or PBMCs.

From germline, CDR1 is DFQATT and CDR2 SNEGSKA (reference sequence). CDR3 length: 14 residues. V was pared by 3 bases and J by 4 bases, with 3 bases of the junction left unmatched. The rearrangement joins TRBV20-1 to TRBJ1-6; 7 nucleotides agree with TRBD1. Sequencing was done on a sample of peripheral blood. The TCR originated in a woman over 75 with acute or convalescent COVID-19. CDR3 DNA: TGCAGTGCTAGTCCGGGACAGTATAATTCACCCCTCCACTTT. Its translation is CSASPGQYNSPLHF.